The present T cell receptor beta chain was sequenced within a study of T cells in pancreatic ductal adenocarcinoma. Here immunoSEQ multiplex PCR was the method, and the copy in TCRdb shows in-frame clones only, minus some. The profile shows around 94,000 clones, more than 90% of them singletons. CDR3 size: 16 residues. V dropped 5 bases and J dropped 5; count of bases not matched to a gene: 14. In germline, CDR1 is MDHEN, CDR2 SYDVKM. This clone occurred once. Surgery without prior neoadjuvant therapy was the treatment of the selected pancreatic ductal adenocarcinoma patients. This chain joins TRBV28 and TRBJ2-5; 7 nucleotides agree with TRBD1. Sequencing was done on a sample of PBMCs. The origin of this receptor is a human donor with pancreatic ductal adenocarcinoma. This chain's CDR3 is CASSKWTGGLRETQYF. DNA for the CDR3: TGTGCCAGCAGTAAATGGACAGGTGGACTCCGGGAGACCCAGTACTTC.